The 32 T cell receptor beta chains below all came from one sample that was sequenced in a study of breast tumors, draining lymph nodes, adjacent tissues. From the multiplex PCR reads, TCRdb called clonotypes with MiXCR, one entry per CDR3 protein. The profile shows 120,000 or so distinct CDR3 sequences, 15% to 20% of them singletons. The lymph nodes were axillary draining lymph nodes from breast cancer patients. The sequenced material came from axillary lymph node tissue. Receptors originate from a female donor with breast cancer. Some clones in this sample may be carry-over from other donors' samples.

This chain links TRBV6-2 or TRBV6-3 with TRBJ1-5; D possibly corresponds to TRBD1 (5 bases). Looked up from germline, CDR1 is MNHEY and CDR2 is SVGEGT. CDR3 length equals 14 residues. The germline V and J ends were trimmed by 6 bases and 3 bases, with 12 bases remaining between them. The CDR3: CASSRDGDNQPQHF. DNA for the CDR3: TGTGCCAGCAGCCGGGACGGTGACAATCAGCCCCAGCATTTT.

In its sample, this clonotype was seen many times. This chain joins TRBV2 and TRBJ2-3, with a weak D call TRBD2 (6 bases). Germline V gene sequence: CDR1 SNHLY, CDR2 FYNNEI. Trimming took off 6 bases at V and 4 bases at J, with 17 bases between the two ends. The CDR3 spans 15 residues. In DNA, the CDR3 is TGTGCCAGCAGAGGGACTCGTTCGTTCTCAGATACGCAGTATTTT. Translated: CASRGTRSFSDTQYF.

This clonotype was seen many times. In DNA form, the CDR3 reads TGTGCCAGCAGTTTATCGGGAATAGGGGGAGGCTACACCTTC. As protein: CASSLSGIGGGYTF. The chain is built from TRBV27 and TRBJ1-2, with a tentative D call TRBD1 (6 bases). There are 14 residues in the CDR3. V was shortened by 0 bases and J by 8 bases, with 13 bases between the two germline ends. Germline assignment: CDR1 MNHEY and CDR2 SMNVEV (reference sequence).

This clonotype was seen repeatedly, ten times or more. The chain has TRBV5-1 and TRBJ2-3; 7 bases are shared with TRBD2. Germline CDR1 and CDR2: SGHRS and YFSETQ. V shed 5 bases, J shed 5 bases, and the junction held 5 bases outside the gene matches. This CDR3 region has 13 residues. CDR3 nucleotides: TGCGCCAGCAGGGCGGGAGAAAAAGATACGCAGTATTTT. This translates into CASRAGEKDTQYF.

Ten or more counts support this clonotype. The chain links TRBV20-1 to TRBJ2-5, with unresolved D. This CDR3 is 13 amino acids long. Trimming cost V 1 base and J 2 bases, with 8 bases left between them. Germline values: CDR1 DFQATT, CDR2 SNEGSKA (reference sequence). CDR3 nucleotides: TGCAGTGCTAGAGGTTCAGCTCAAGAGACCCAGTACTTC. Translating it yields CSARGSAQETQYF.

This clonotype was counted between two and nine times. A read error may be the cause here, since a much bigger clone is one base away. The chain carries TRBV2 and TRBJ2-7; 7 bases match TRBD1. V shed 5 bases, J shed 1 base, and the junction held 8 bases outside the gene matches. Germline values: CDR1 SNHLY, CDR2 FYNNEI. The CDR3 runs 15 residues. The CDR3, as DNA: TGTGCCAGCAGTAATAGACAGGGCATTTCCTACGAGCAGTACTTC. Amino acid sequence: CASSNRQGISYEQYF.

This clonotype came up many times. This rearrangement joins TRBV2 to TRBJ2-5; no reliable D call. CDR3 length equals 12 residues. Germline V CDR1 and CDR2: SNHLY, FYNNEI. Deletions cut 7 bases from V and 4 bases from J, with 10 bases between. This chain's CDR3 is CASKDERETQYF. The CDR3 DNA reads TGTGCCAGCAAAGATGAGCGAGAGACCCAGTACTTC.

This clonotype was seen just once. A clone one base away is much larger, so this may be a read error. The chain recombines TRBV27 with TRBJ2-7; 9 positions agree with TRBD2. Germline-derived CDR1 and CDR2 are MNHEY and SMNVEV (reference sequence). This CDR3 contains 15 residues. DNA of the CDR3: TGTGCCAGCAGTTTAGGGGCTAGCGGGACCTACGAGCAGCACTTC. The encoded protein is CASSLGASGTYEQHF.

This CDR3 reads CSAHKRGERETQYF. DNA of the CDR3: TGCAGTGCTCACAAGAGGGGAGAGAGAGAGACCCAGTACTTC. This chain links TRBV20-1 with TRBJ2-5, with D possibly being TRBD1 or TRBD2 (5 bases each). The CDR3 is 14 amino acids. The V gene's germline CDR1 is DFQATT and CDR2 SNEGSKA (reference sequence). V was pared by 5 bases and J by 4 bases, with 17 bases between.

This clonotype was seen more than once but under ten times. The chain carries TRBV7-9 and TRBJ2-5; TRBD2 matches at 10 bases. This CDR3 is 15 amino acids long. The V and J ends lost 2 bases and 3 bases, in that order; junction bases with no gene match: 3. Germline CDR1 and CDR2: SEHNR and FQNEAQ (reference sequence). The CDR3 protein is CASSLLAGVEETQYF. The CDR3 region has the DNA TGTGCCAGCAGCTTACTAGCGGGAGTGGAAGAGACCCAGTACTTC. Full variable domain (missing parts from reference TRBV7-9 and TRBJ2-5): DTGVSQNPRHKITKRGQNVTFRCDPISEHNRLYWYRQTLGQGPEFLTYFQNEAQLEKSRLLSDRFSAERPKGSFSTLEIQRTEQGDSAMYLCASSLLAGVEETQYFGPGTRLLVL.

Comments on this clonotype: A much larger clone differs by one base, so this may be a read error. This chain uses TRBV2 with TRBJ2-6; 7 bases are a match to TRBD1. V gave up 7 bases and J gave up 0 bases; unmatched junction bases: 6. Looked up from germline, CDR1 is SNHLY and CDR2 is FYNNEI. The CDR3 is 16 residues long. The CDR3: CASTLGTASGANVLTF. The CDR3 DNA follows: TGTGCCAGCACCCTCGGGACAGCCTCTGGGGCCAACGTCCTGACTTTC.

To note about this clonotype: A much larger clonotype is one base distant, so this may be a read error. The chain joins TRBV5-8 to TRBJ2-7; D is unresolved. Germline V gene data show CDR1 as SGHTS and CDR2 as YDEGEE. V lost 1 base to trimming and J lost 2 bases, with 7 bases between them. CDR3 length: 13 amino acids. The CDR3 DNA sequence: TGTGCCAGCAGCTTGTTACCCGCCTACGAGCAGTACTTC. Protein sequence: CASSLLPAYEQYF.

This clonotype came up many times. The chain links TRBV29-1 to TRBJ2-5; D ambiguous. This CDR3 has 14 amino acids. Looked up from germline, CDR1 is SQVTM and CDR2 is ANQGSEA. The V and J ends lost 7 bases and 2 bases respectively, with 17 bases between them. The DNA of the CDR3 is TGCAGCGCCGATGATCTCGGCCCTCAAGAGACCCAGTACTTC. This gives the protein CSADDLGPQETQYF.

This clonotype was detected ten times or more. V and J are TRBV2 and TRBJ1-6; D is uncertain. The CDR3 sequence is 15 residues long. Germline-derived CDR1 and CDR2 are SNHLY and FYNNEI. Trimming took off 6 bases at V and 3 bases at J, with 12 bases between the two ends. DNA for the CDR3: TGTGCCAGCAGCCTGGACCAATACTATAATTCACCCCTCCACTTT. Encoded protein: CASSLDQYYNSPLHF.

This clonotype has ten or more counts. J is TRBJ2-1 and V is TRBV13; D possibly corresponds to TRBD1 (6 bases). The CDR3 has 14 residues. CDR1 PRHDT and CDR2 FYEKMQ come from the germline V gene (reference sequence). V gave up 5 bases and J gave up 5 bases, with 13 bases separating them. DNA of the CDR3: TGTGCCAGCAGCCCCCGGGACACCGACAATGAGCAGTTCTTC. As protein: CASSPRDTDNEQFF.

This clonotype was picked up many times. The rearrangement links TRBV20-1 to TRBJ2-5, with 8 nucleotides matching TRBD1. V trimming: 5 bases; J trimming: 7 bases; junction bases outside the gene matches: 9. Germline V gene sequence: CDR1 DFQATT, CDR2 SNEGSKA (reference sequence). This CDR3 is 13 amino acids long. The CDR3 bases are TGCAGTGCTCAAGGACAGGGAAGTTTGACCCAGTACTTC. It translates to CSAQGQGSLTQYF.

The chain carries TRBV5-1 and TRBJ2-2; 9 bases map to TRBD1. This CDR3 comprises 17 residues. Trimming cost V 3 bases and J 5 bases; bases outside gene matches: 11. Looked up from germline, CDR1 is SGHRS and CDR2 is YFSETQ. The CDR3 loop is CASSSGQGPIRTGELFF. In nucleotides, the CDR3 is TGCGCCAGCAGCTCGGGACAGGGTCCTATCAGGACCGGGGAGCTGTTTTTT.

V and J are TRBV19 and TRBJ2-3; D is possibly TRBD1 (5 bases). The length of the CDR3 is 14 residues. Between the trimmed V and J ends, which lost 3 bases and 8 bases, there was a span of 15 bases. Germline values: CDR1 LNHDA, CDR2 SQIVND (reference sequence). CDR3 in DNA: TGTGCCAGTAGTATCAGGGTCGGGCCAGGTACGCAGTATTTT. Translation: CASSIRVGPGTQYF.

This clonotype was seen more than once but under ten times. In nucleotides, the CDR3 is TGTGCCAGCAGCTTAGTATCAGCACAGGGAGATCAGCCCCAGCATTTT. Translated, it gives CASSLVSAQGDQPQHF. The rearrangement links TRBV11-2 to TRBJ1-5; D is possibly TRBD1 (6 bases). The CDR3 sequence is 16 residues long. The V and J ends lost 1 base and 5 bases respectively, with 15 bases between them. The V gene's germline CDR1 is SGHAT and CDR2 FQNNGV.

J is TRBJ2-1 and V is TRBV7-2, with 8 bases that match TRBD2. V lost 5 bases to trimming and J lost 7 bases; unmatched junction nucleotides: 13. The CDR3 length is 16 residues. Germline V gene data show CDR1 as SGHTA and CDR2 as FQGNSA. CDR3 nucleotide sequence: TGTGCCAGCAGCATAGTAGGGACTAGTGGGTTGAATGAGCAGTTCTTC. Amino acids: CASSIVGTSGLNEQFF.

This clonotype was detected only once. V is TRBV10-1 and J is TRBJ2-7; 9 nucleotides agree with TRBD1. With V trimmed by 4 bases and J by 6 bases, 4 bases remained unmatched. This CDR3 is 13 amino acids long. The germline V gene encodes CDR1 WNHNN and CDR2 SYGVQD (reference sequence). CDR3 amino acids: CASSGTGEGEQYF. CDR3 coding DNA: TGCGCCAGCAGTGGGACAGGGGAAGGCGAGCAGTACTTC.

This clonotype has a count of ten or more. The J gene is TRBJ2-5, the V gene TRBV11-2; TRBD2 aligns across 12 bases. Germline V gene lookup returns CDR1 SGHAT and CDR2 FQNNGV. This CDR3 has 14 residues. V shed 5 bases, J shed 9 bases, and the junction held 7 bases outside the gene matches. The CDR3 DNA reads TGTGCCAGCAGCAACACTAGCGGGAGGATTTCCCAGTACTTC. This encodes CASSNTSGRISQYF.

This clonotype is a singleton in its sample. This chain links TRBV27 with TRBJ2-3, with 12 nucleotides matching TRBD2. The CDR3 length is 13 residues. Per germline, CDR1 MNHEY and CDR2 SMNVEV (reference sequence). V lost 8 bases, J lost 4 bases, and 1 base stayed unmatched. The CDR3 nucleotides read TGTGCCAGCCGGACTAGCGGGGCAGATACGCAGTATTTT. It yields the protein CASRTSGADTQYF.

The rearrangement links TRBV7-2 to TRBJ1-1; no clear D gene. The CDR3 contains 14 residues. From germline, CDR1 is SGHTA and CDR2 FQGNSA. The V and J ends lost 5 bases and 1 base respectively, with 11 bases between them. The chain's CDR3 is CASSDRAANTEAFF. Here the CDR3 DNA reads TGTGCCAGCAGCGACCGGGCCGCGAACACTGAAGCTTTCTTT.

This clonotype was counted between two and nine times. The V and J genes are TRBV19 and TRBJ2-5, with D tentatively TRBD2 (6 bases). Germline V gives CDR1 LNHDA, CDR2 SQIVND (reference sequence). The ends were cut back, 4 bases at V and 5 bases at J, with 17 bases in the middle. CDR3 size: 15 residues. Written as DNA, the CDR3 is TGTGCCAGTAGTACCCCAAGGCGGGGATCGGAGACCCAGTACTTC. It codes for CASSTPRRGSETQYF.

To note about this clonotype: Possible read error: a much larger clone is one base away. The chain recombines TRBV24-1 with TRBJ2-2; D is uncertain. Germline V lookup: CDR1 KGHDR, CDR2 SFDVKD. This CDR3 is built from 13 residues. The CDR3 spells CATRDTNTRELFF. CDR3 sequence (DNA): TGTGCCACTAGGGATACCAACACCAGGGAGCTGTTTTTT.

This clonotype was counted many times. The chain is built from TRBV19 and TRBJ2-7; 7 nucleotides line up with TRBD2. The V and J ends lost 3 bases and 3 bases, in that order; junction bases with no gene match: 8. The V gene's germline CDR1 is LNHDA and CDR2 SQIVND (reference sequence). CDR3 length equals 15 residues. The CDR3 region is CASSIAASGLYEQYF. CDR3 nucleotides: TGTGCCAGTAGTATCGCGGCTAGCGGCCTCTACGAGCAGTACTTC. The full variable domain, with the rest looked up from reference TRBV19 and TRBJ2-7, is DGGITQSPKYLFRKEGQNVTLSCEQNLNHDAMYWYRQDPGQGLRLIYYSQIVNDFQKGDIAEGYSVSREKKESFPLTVTSAQKNPTAFYLCASSIAASGLYEQYFGPGTRLTVT.

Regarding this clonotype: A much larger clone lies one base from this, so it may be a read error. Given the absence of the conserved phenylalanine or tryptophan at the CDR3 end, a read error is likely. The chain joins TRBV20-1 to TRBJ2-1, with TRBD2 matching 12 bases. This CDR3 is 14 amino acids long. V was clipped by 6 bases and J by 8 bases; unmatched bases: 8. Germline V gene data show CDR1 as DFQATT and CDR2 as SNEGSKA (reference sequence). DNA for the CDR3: TGCAGTGCCCGGAGGACTAGCGGGGCGGATGAGCAGTTCCTC. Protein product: CSARRTSGADEQFL.

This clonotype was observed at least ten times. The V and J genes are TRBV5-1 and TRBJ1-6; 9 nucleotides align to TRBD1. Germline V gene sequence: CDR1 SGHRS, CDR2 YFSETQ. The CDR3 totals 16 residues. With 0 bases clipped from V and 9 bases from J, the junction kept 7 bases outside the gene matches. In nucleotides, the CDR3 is TGCGCCAGCAGCTTGGTGACAGGGGGTCGTACTTCACCCCTCCACTTT. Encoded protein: CASSLVTGGRTSPLHF.

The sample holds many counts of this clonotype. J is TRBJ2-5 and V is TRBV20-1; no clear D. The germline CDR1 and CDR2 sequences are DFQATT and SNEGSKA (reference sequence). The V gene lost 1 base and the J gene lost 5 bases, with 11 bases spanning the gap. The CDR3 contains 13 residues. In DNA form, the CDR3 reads TGCAGTGCTAGAGGGAACGGTCAGGAGACCCAGTACTTC. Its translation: CSARGNGQETQYF.

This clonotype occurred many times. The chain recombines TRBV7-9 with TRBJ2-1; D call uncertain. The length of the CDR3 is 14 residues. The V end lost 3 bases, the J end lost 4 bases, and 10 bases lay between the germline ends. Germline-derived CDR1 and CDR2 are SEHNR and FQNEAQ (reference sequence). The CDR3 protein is CASSFSGSYNEQFF. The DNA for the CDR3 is TGTGCCAGCAGCTTTTCTGGGTCTTACAATGAGCAGTTCTTC.

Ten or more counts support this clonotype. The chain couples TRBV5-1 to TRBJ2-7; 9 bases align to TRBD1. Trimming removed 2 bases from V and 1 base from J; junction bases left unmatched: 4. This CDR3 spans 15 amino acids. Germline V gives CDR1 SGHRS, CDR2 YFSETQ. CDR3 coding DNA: TGCGCCAGCAGCTTAGCCGGGACAGGGTCCTACGAGCAGTACTTC. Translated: CASSLAGTGSYEQYF.